Each of the 28 T cell receptor beta chains below was sequenced from the same sample in a study of cytomegalovirus exposure and HLA in healthy donors. The PCR ran on 60 Vbeta and 13 Jbeta primers. Generated by immunoSEQ multiplex PCR, the TCRdb table keeps only in-frame clones and is missing some. The sample has 200,000 to 250,000 clones, and its top ten clones hold over 0.75%. The sample taken for sequencing was PBMCs. The receptors stem from a woman in her twenties or thirties in good health and CMV-seropositive.

V usage is TRBV18 and J usage is TRBJ1-3; D unresolved. Trimming took off 0 bases at V and 3 bases at J, with 15 bases between the two ends. The CDR3 is made up of 17 amino acids. Per the germline V gene, CDR1 is KGHSH and CDR2 is LQKENI. The CDR3 sequence: CASSPPVDRSGGNTIYF. CDR3 sequence (DNA): TGTGCCAGCTCACCACCGGTAGACCGGAGTGGTGGAAACACCATATATTTT. The variable domain in full, with the rest retrieved from reference TRBV18 and TRBJ1-3, is NAGVMQNPRHLVRRRGQEARLRCSPMKGHSHVYWYRQLPEEGLKFMVYLQKENIIDESGMPKERFSAEFPKEGPSILRIQQVVRGDSAAYFCASSPPVDRSGGNTIYFGEGSWLTVV.

The chain has TRBV28 and TRBJ1-4; D gene unclear. The ends were cut back, 2 bases at V and 0 bases at J, with 13 bases in the middle. The CDR3 loop spans 17 amino acids. Germline V gene data show CDR1 as MDHEN and CDR2 as SYDVKM. In nucleotides, the CDR3 is TGTGCCAGCAGTTTAGTGCTCCTGCCTACAACTAATGAAAAACTGTTTTTT. It translates to CASSLVLLPTTNEKLFF.

V usage is TRBV19 and J usage is TRBJ1-1; D is possibly TRBD1 (6 bases). Per germline, CDR1 LNHDA and CDR2 SQIVND (reference sequence). The CDR3 is 15 residues long. V was clipped by 6 bases and J by 1 base, with 15 bases between them. The CDR3 spells CASSLWVQGNTEAFF. CDR3 coding DNA: TGTGCCAGTAGCCTCTGGGTACAGGGGAACACTGAAGCTTTCTTT.

The chain links TRBV4-2 to TRBJ2-1, with 9 bases lining up with TRBD2. With V trimmed by 0 bases and J by 9 bases, 6 bases remained unmatched. This CDR3 comprises 15 residues. Per germline, CDR1 LGHNA and CDR2 YNFKEQ. The CDR3 DNA follows: TGTGCCAGCAGCCAAGAAGGCGGGGGGGCCCCTGAGCAGTTCTTC. It codes for CASSQEGGGAPEQFF.

The chain recombines TRBV5-1 with TRBJ2-7; TRBD1 might be the D (6 bases). V shed 0 bases and J shed 6 bases, with 7 bases lying between them. In germline, CDR1 is SGHRS, CDR2 YFSETQ. CDR3 length: 12 amino acids. The CDR3 DNA sequence: TGCGCCAGCAGCTTGGACAGGGCCGAGCAGTACTTC. This encodes CASSLDRAEQYF.

The chain carries TRBV10-3 and TRBJ1-1, with 9 bases matching TRBD1. CDR1 is ENHRY, CDR2 SYGVKD, per germline. This CDR3 has 15 amino acids. Trimming took 5 bases from V and 3 from J; bases not matched to a gene: 7. The DNA of the CDR3 is TGTGCCATCAGTTTACAGGGGGCGCGTGACACTGAAGCTTTCTTT. Its protein is CAISLQGARDTEAFF.

The chain joins TRBV30 to TRBJ1-1; tentative D call: TRBD1 (5 bases). V was pared by 1 base and J by 1 base, with 22 bases between. Per germline, CDR1 GTSNPN and CDR2 SVGIG (reference sequence). The length of the CDR3 is 18 residues. CDR3 DNA: TGTGCCTGGAGTGGTTGGACATCCCTTACCCCCCAGAACACTGAAGCTTTCTTT. Translated: CAWSGWTSLTPQNTEAFF.

This rearrangement joins TRBV10-3 to TRBJ2-2; tentatively, D is TRBD1 (6 bases). V lost 6 bases to trimming and J lost 3 bases, with 11 bases between them. Germline V gene lookup returns CDR1 ENHRY and CDR2 SYGVKD. The CDR3 covers 14 residues. The CDR3 loop reads CAIRQGWDTGELFF. The CDR3 nucleotides read TGTGCCATCAGGCAGGGGTGGGACACCGGGGAGCTGTTTTTT.

The chain links TRBV6-5 to TRBJ1-1; TRBD1 agrees at 7 bases. Germline V lookup: CDR1 MNHEY, CDR2 SVGAGI. After removal of 4 bases from V and 4 bases from J, the junction contained 6 bases not matched to a gene. The CDR3 is made up of 14 amino acids. The CDR3 region is CASSSQGVATEAFF. In DNA form, the CDR3 reads TGTGCCAGCAGTTCCCAGGGGGTGGCCACTGAAGCTTTCTTT.

The CDR3: CASSLGTGAISSSYNEQFF. CDR3 DNA sequence: TGTGCCAGCAGCTTAGGGACAGGGGCTATTTCAAGCTCCTACAATGAGCAGTTCTTC. J is TRBJ2-1 and V is TRBV7-8, with 9 bases lining up with TRBD1. After removal of 1 base from V and 0 bases from J, the junction contained 10 bases not matched to a gene. Germline lookup yields CDR1 SGHVS and CDR2 FQNEAQ. There are 19 residues in the CDR3.

The chain has TRBV15 and TRBJ1-4, with D maybe TRBD1 (6 bases). This CDR3 has 16 amino acids. Germline CDR1 is LNHNV and CDR2 is YYDKDF (reference sequence). V shed 5 bases and J shed 8 bases, with 21 bases lying between them. The CDR3 sequence is CATSARGGAPWEKLFF. In nucleotides, the CDR3 is TGTGCCACCAGCGCCCGGGGGGGGGCCCCATGGGAAAAACTGTTTTTT.

This chain links TRBV11-2 with TRBJ2-2; 7 positions match TRBD2. The J segment lost 0 bases and the V segment lost 0 bases, leaving 4 bases of the junction unmatched. Per germline, CDR1 SGHAT and CDR2 FQNNGV. CDR3 length: 17 amino acids. The CDR3 reads CASSLEGGSANTGELFF. The CDR3, as DNA: TGTGCCAGCAGCTTAGAGGGCGGGAGCGCGAACACCGGGGAGCTGTTTTTT.

The chain uses TRBV2 and TRBJ2-3; D is unclear. V was cut by 10 bases and J by 2 bases, with 4 bases left in between. CDR1 SNHLY and CDR2 FYNNEI come from the germline V gene. This CDR3 contains 10 residues. The CDR3 region has the DNA TGTGCCACCGTCACAGATACGCAGTATTTT. Its protein product is CATVTDTQYF.

The chain employs TRBV28 and TRBJ2-7; 9 nucleotides match TRBD2. The V gene end was trimmed by 5 bases and the J gene end by 1 base; junction bases not matched to a gene: 6. Per the germline V gene, CDR1 is MDHEN and CDR2 is SYDVKM. This CDR3 has 15 residues. The CDR3 region is CASSPLAGESYEQYF. CDR3 bases: TGTGCCAGCAGTCCCTTAGCGGGAGAGTCCTACGAGCAGTACTTC.

The chain has TRBV4-3 and TRBJ2-3; tentative D call: TRBD1 (6 bases). CDR1 is LGHNA, CDR2 YSLEER, per germline. The CDR3 covers 15 residues. The V and J ends lost 5 bases and 6 bases respectively, with 18 bases between them. Here the CDR3 reads CASSARQDPRDTQYF. The CDR3 coding sequence is TGCGCCAGCAGCGCACGACAGGACCCGAGGGATACGCAGTATTTT.

V and J are TRBV6-1 and TRBJ2-1, with a possible D match to TRBD2 (6 bases). This CDR3 comprises 14 residues. Looked up from germline, CDR1 is MNHNS and CDR2 is SASEGT. V lost 2 bases to trimming and J lost 5 bases, with 10 bases between them. CDR3 in DNA: TGTGCCAGCAGTGAACTAGCGAGCAACAATGAGCAGTTCTTC. Translating it yields CASSELASNNEQFF.

The chain links TRBV9 to TRBJ1-2; D unresolved. The germline V gene encodes CDR1 SGDLS and CDR2 YYNGEE. V lost 4 bases to trimming and J lost 6 bases, with 13 bases between them. The CDR3 length is 13 residues. CDR3 amino acids: CASSPREPDGYTF. Written as DNA, the CDR3 is TGTGCCAGCAGCCCCCGGGAGCCTGATGGCTACACCTTC. Full variable domain (rest looked up from reference TRBV9 and TRBJ1-2): DSGVTQTPKHLITATGQRVTLRCSPRSGDLSVYWYQQSLDQGLQFLIQYYNGEERAKGNILERFSAQQFPDLHSELNLSSLELGDSALYFCASSPREPDGYTFGSGTRLTVV.

As concerns this clone: This same CDR3 is encoded by further DNA sequences in the sample. The V gene is TRBV5-4, the J gene TRBJ2-3; 7 positions match TRBD2. The CDR3 extends over 15 amino acids. J was trimmed by 1 base and V by 1 base; bases with no gene match: 3. Germline CDR1 and CDR2: SGHNT and YYREEE (reference sequence). In nucleotides, the CDR3 is TGTGCCAGCAGCTTGCGCGCGGGGGGCACAGATACGCAGTATTTT. It codes for CASSLRAGGTDTQYF.

About this clone itself: The same CDR3 arises from other DNA sequences in this sample as well. CDR3 sequence reads: CATSRQLNTEAFF. CDR3 DNA sequence: TGTGCCACCAGCAGACAGTTGAACACTGAAGCTTTCTTT. The chain combines TRBV27 with TRBJ1-1; D may be TRBD1 (5 bases). This CDR3 contains 13 residues. Germline V gene sequence: CDR1 MNHEY, CDR2 SMNVEV (reference sequence). With 10 bases removed from V and 0 bases from J, the gap between germline ends came to 12 bases.

The chain couples TRBV5-4 to TRBJ2-2, with TRBD1 matching 8 bases. Per germline, CDR1 SGHNT and CDR2 YYREEE (reference sequence). The CDR3 covers 15 residues. V lost 3 bases, J lost 4 bases, and 5 bases stayed unmatched. As DNA, the CDR3 is TGTGCCAGCAGCTCCGGGACAGGAACCACCGGGGAGCTGTTTTTT. This codes for CASSSGTGTTGELFF.

The chain couples TRBV27 to TRBJ2-7; 8 nucleotides align to TRBD2. From germline, CDR1 is MNHEY and CDR2 SMNVEV (reference sequence). The length of the CDR3 is 14 residues. V was pared by 5 bases and J by 2 bases, with 5 bases of the junction left unmatched. CDR3 DNA sequence: TGTGCCAGCAGTCCGACTAGCGAGGCCTACGAGCAGTACTTC. As protein: CASSPTSEAYEQYF.

The chain carries TRBV18 and TRBJ1-2; TRBD1 might be the D (5 bases). Germline values: CDR1 KGHSH, CDR2 LQKENI. Trimming pared 5 bases from V and 5 bases from J, leaving 9 bases between. This CDR3 has 12 residues. The CDR3 DNA follows: TGTGCCAGCTCATTGACAGTTTATGGCTACACCTTC. Translated, it gives CASSLTVYGYTF.

The rearrangement links TRBV15 to TRBJ1-1; 7 bases fit TRBD1. This CDR3 has 15 residues. Trimming removed 3 bases from V and 5 bases from J; junction bases left unmatched: 9. The germline CDR1 and CDR2 sequences are LNHNV and YYDKDF (reference sequence). This CDR3 reads CATSRVRGLETEAFF. The DNA for the CDR3 is TGTGCCACCAGCAGGGTAAGGGGGCTTGAGACTGAAGCTTTCTTT.

This rearrangement joins TRBV7-9 to TRBJ2-2; 8 bases agree with TRBD2. V shed 4 bases, J shed 5 bases, and the junction held 15 bases outside the gene matches. The CDR3 totals 18 residues. Per germline, CDR1 SEHNR and CDR2 FQNEAQ (reference sequence). The CDR3 DNA reads as TGTGCCAGCAGCTGGGAACGGGGGGGCCCGATTCGGACCGGGGAGCTGTTTTTT. It yields the protein CASSWERGGPIRTGELFF.

The chain recombines TRBV4-2 with TRBJ2-3; 8 nucleotides agree with TRBD2. This CDR3 has 16 amino acids. Unmatched junction bases numbered 6, after V lost 0 bases and J lost 4 bases. Germline V gene data show CDR1 as LGHNA and CDR2 as YNFKEQ. The CDR3 nucleotides are TGTGCCAGCAGCCAAGACCAAGCGGGAGTGGCAGATACGCAGTATTTT. This translates into CASSQDQAGVADTQYF.

The V gene is TRBV7-8, the J gene TRBJ2-1; TRBD1 aligns across 7 bases. The germline gives CDR1 SGHVS, CDR2 FQNEAQ. V lost 4 bases to trimming and J lost 4 bases; unmatched junction nucleotides: 4. The length of the CDR3 is 14 residues. The CDR3 DNA reads TGTGCCAGCAGCTGGGACAGCAAATACAATGAGCAGTTCTTC. Its protein is CASSWDSKYNEQFF.

This chain connects TRBV10-3 to TRBJ1-4; a possible D gene is TRBD1 (6 bases). Per germline, CDR1 ENHRY and CDR2 SYGVKD. CDR3 length: 16 amino acids. Trimming shortened V by 3 bases and J by 3 bases, and 14 bases separated the two germline ends. The CDR3 DNA follows: TGTGCCATCAGTGAATTGTCCACAGGGTCTAATGAAAAACTGTTTTTT. Residues: CAISELSTGSNEKLFF.

This chain uses TRBV15 with TRBJ2-7, with D maybe TRBD2 (6 bases). Trimming removed 0 bases from V and 6 bases from J, with 27 bases in between. From germline, CDR1 is LNHNV and CDR2 YYDKDF (reference sequence). The CDR3 loop spans 19 amino acids. CDR3 in amino acids: CATSREGIREGGTLVEQYF. CDR3 nucleotides: TGTGCCACCAGCAGAGAGGGAATTCGGGAAGGCGGGACGTTGGTCGAGCAGTACTTC.